This record looks at one T cell receptor (beta chain) sequence and its context. Its cognate antigen is unknown. The sample comes from a study of cytomegalovirus exposure and HLA in healthy donors. Study-wide findings and caveats: In a later analysis, V- and J-gene trimming of beta chains associated with a DCLRE1C missense variant, replicated independently. Listed as cytomegalovirus-associated were 164 TCR beta chains.

The study ran its PCR with 60 Vbeta and 13 Jbeta primers. Method: immunoSEQ multiplex PCR; TCRdb's copy keeps in-frame clones and lacks some. This sample has some 140,000 clones; about 76% occur once, and the top ten carry more than 1.1%. Per germline, CDR1 SGHDT and CDR2 YYEEEE. This CDR3 has 14 residues. The V and J ends lost 0 bases and 11 bases respectively, with 15 bases between them. This TCR was sampled from a woman aged 40 to 50 in good health and CMV-seronegative. The specimen sequenced was PBMCs. This rearrangement joins TRBV5-6 to TRBJ1-5; unclear D gene. CDR3 coding DNA: TGTGCCAGCAGCTTGGGGAACAGCCGGATATCCCAGCATTTT. Its translation: CASSLGNSRISQHF.